This T cell receptor (beta chain) came from a study of monozygotic twins with inflammatory bowel disease. Study findings and constraints: Repertoire similarity matched across concordant and discordant twins, perhaps owing to limited power. The study found lower TCRbeta diversity (inverse Simpson) in IBD patients than in healthy co-twins.

UMIs that included a 6-nucleotide sample barcode were added by template switching, which took place during cDNA synthesis. TCRdb reanalyzed the 5' RACE reads and collapses them to one entry per CDR3 protein, without DNA. There are around 370,000 distinct CDR3 sequences in the sample, with roughly 2.6% held by the top ten. For this clonotype: Its target is unknown.

The CDR3 spans 15 residues. Germline assignment: CDR1 SGHTA and CDR2 FQGNSA. The source material was blood. The receptor's source is a human donor with ulcerative colitis or Crohn's disease, or a healthy co-twin of an affected twin (not recorded which). This chain connects TRBV7-2 to TRBJ2-7; TCRdb's assignment of TRBD1 cannot be checked, as there is no DNA. The CDR3: CASSLDRGRVYEQYF.